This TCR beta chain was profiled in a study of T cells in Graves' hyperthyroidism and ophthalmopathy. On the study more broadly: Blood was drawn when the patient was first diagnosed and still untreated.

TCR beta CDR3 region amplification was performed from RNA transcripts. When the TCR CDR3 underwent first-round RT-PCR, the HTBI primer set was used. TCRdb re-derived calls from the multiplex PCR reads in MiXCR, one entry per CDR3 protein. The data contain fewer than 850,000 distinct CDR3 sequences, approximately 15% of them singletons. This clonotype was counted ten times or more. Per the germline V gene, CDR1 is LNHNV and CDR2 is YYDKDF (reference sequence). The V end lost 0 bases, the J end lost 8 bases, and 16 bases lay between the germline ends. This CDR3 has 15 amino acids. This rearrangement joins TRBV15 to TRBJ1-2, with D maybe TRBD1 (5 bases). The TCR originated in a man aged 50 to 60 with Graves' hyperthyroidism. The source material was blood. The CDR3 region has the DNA TGTGCCACCAGCAGAGATAGGGGACGGCCTTTGGGCTACACCTTC. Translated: CATSRDRGRPLGYTF.